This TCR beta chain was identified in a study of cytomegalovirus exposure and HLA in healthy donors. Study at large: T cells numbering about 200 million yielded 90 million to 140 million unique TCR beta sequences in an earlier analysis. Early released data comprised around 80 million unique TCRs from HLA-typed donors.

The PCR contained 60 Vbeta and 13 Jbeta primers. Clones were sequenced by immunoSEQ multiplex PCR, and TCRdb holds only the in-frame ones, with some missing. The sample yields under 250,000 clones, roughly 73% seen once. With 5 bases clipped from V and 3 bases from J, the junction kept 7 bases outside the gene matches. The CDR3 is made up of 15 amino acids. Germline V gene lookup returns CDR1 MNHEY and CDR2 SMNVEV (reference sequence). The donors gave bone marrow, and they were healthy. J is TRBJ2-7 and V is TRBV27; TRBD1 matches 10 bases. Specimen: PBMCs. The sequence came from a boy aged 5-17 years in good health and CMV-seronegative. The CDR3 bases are TGTGCCAGCAGTGGGACCGGGACAGGGGTCTACGAGCAGTACTTC. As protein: CASSGTGTGVYEQYF.